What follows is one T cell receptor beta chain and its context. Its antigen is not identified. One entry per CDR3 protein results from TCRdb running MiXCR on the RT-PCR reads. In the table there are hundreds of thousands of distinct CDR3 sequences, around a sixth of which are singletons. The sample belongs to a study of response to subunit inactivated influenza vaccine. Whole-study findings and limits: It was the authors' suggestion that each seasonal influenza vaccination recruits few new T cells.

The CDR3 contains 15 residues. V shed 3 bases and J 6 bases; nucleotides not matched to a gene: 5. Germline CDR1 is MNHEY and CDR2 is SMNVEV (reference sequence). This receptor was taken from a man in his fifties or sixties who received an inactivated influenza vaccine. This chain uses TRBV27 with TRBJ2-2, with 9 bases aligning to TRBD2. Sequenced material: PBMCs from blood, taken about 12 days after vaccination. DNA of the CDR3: TGTGCCAGCAGTTTTCTAGCGGGAAAACCCGGGGAGCTGTTTTTT. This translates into CASSFLAGKPGELFF.